This T cell receptor beta chain was identified during a study of T cells in Graves' hyperthyroidism and ophthalmopathy. In the study overall: It was at initial diagnosis, before any treatment, that peripheral blood was collected.

Study-level points and caveats: Ophthalmopathy got predicted by the model a median about six months before its onset. Most thyroid clonotypes with frequency above 0.001 were detected in blood.

The CDR3 extends over 16 amino acids. Germline lookup yields CDR1 SGHVS and CDR2 FQNEAQ. Trimming left V 3 bases short and J 4 bases short, with 16 bases between. Patients were aged 18 to 65, had disease duration under 2 months, and had newly diagnosed hyperthyroidism. RNA transcripts were the template for amplifying TCR beta CDR3 regions. An initial round of RT-PCR targeting the TCR CDR3 relied on the HTBI primer set. TCRdb analysed the multiplex PCR reads with MiXCR anew, one entry per CDR3 protein. The top ten clones hold 20% to 25% of a sample with around 380,000 distinct CDR3 sequences, 13% of them seen once. This clonotype was seen a few times. Its specificity is not known.

Sequencing used blood. The TCR originated in a man aged 25-45 years with Graves' hyperthyroidism that later progressed to Graves' ophthalmopathy. The gene calls are TRBV7-8 and TRBJ2-1; D gene uncertain. The CDR3 nucleotides are TGTGCCAGCAGCTTCTCCCCGCTCGGAATATACAATGAGCAGTTCTTC. It codes for CASSFSPLGIYNEQFF.